A selection of T cell receptor beta chains follows, all from one sample in a study of CXCR3-negative and CXCR3-positive naive CD8 T cells. Reanalyzing the 5' RACE reads, TCRdb keeps one entry per CDR3 protein, without DNA. The listing records 50,000 to 55,000 distinct CDR3 sequences. The sequenced material came from naive CXCR3- CD8+ T cells from blood. The receptors were gathered from a human donor in good health. Some clones in this sample may be carry-over from other donors' samples. CDR3s include the opening cysteine and the closing phenylalanine or tryptophan.

CDR3 protein	J gene	V gene
CAMGPGSYNEQLF	TRBJ2-1	TRBV10-3
CASSQVQAGVADTQYF	TRBJ2-3	TRBV4-2
CAISEGGTEAFF	TRBJ1-1	TRBV10-3
CASSESAMGVDTQYF	TRBJ2-3	TRBV25-1
CASSQGTSGLEQFF	TRBJ2-1	TRBV4-3
CSASPRDSYEQYF	TRBJ2-7	TRBV20-1
CASSSGPGTGRIEQYF	TRBJ2-7	TRBV6-5
CSVEKGWGTGELFF	TRBJ2-2	TRBV29-1
CASSLGGGLGTEAFF	TRBJ1-1	TRBV27
CASSSNPVATNEKLFF	TRBJ1-4	TRBV7-6
CSVGTSGFPSSYNEQFF	TRBJ2-1	TRBV29-1
CATSRQVSSDEQYF	TRBJ2-7	TRBV15
CASSPGIDQPQHF	TRBJ1-5	TRBV6-4
CASSQTGASTGELFF	TRBJ2-2	TRBV7-9
CASSEDGAPYHNSPLHF	TRBJ1-6	TRBV2
CASSHSEPIYNEQFF	TRBJ2-1	TRBV28
CASSAAGAVYGYTF	TRBJ1-2	TRBV7-6
CATSDHVSYEQYF	TRBJ2-7	TRBV24-1
CASNRQGSTEAFF	TRBJ1-1	TRBV2
CASSRTEGGANVLTF	TRBJ2-6	TRBV28
CASSGGSGTSSYEQYF	TRBJ2-7	TRBV9
CATRGGTSGQKETQYF	TRBJ2-5	TRBV15
CSAEPTRLAGGAHTDTQYF	TRBJ2-3	TRBV20-1
CASSLFGSGRTYEQYF	TRBJ2-7	TRBV12-3/TRBV12-4